This passage covers 7 T cell receptor beta chains from one sample sequenced in a study of blood T cell repertoires in COVID-19. Assay used: immunoSEQ multiplex PCR; TCRdb lists only in-frame clones, some missing. The sample lists around 70,000 clones, approximately 78% occurring once. Sequencing used peripheral blood. The receptors here all came from a human donor in a cohort sampled during active COVID-19.

This chain uses TRBV11-3 with TRBJ1-6; D might be TRBD1 (6 bases). Looked up from germline, CDR1 is SGHNT and CDR2 is YENEEA. The CDR3 covers 21 residues. Trimming removed 0 bases from V and 0 bases from J, with 21 bases in between. The DNA for the CDR3 is TGTGCCAGCAGCTTAGATTCTGGTTGGGGGACACATCCCTCCTATAATTCACCCCTCCACTTT. Translated: CASSLDSGWGTHPSYNSPLHF.

The rearrangement links TRBV30 to TRBJ2-7, with 9 bases that match TRBD2. The CDR3 loop spans 13 amino acids. Germline lookup yields CDR1 GTSNPN and CDR2 SVGIG (reference sequence). Germline trimming cut 1 base from V and 5 bases from J; bases unmatched to any gene: 3. CDR3 loop: CAWSASGTNEQYF. CDR3 DNA sequence: TGTGCCTGGAGTGCTAGCGGGACTAACGAGCAGTACTTC.

The V and J genes are TRBV5-6 and TRBJ2-7; D is possibly TRBD2 (5 bases). The CDR3 is made up of 15 amino acids. Per germline, CDR1 SGHDT and CDR2 YYEEEE. The V gene lost 3 bases and the J gene lost 2 bases, with 15 bases spanning the gap. DNA of the CDR3: TGTGCCAGCAGCTGGTACCGGACGGGAACCTACGAGCAGTACTTC. Encoded protein: CASSWYRTGTYEQYF.

Here the CDR3 reads CASSLGRGKANTEAFF. In nucleotides, the CDR3 is TGTGCCAGCAGCCTTGGCAGGGGGAAGGCGAACACTGAAGCTTTCTTT. This chain connects TRBV5-4 to TRBJ1-1; 7 positions match TRBD1. The CDR3 totals 16 residues. CDR1 and CDR2 (germline): SGHNT, YYREEE (reference sequence). The trim removed 4 bases at V and 1 base at J, leaving 10 bases unmatched.

The chain links TRBV7-7 to TRBJ1-1; 7 nucleotides agree with TRBD1. Germline V gene data show CDR1 as SSHAT and CDR2 as FNYEAQ (reference sequence). This CDR3 contains 13 residues. V lost 5 bases, J lost 3 bases, and 3 bases stayed unmatched. CDR3 DNA sequence: TGTGCCAGCAGCCGAGACAGGGACACTGAAGCTTTCTTT. It is translated as CASSRDRDTEAFF.

The DNA for the CDR3 is TGCGCCAGCACCGCAGGGTCCACTCTCTACGAGCAGTACTTC. Translating it yields CASTAGSTLYEQYF. The chain links TRBV5-1 to TRBJ2-7, with a weak D call TRBD1 (5 bases). CDR1 is SGHRS, CDR2 YFSETQ, per germline. Trimming cost V 6 bases and J 3 bases, with 16 bases left between them. This CDR3 spans 14 amino acids.

This clone occurred a few times. This chain connects TRBV5-4 to TRBJ1-1; 7 nucleotides agree with TRBD1. Germline CDR1 reads SGHNT; CDR2 reads YYREEE (reference sequence). With 4 bases clipped from V and 4 bases from J, the junction kept 4 bases outside the gene matches. The length of the CDR3 is 13 residues. The CDR3 protein is CASSKQGSTEAFF. The CDR3 nucleotides are TGTGCCAGCAGCAAACAGGGGAGCACTGAAGCTTTCTTT.